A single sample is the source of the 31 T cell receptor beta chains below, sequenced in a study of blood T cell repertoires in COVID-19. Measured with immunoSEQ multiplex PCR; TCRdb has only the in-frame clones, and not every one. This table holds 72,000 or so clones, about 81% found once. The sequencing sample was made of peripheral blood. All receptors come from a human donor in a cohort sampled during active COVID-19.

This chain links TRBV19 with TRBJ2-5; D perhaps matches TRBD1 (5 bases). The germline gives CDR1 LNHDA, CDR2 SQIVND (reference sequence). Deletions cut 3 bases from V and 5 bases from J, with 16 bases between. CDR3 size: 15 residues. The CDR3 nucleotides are TGTGCCAGTAGTATTATCTCTGGCGCAGGGGAGACCCAGTACTTC. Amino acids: CASSIISGAGETQYF.

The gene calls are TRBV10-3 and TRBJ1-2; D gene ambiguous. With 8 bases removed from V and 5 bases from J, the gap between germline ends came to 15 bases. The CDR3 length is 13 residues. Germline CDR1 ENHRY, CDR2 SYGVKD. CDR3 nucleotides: TGTGCCATCGGAGGCGGACCTGGGTATGGCTACACCTTC. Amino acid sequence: CAIGGGPGYGYTF.

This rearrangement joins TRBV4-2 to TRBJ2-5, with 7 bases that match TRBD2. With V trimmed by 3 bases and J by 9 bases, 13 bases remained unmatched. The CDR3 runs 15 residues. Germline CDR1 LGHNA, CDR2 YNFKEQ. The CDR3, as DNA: TGTGCCAGCAGCCAGGAACAACTAGCGTCCCCGCCCCAGTACTTC. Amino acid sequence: CASSQEQLASPPQYF.

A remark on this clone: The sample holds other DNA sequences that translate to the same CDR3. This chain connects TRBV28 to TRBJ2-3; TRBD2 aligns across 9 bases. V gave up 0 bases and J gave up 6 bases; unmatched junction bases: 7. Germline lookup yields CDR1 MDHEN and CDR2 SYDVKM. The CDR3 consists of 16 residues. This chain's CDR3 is CASSLWAGGPGDTQYF. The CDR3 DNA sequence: TGTGCCAGCAGTTTATGGGCGGGAGGGCCTGGGGATACGCAGTATTTT.

CDR3 in amino acids: CASARDSVAEAFF. For the CDR3, the DNA is TGCGCCAGCGCCCGGGACAGTGTAGCTGAAGCTTTCTTT. The chain employs TRBV10-2 and TRBJ1-1; 7 nucleotides match TRBD1. V shed 8 bases, J shed 6 bases, and the junction held 9 bases outside the gene matches. This CDR3 is built from 13 residues. From germline, CDR1 is WSHSY and CDR2 SAAADI.

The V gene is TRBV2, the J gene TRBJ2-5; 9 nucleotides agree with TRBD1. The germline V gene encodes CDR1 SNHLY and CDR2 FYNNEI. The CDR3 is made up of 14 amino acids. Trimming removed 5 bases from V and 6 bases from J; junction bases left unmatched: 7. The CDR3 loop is CASSTPDRGKTQYF. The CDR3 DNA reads TGTGCCAGCAGTACACCGGACAGGGGAAAGACCCAGTACTTC. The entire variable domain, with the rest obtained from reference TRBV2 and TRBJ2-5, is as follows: EPEVTQTPSHQVTQMGQEVILRCVPISNHLYFYWYRQILGQKVEFLVSFYNNEISEKSEIFDDQFSVERPDGSNFTLKIRSTKLEDSAMYFCASSTPDRGKTQYFGPGTRLLVL.

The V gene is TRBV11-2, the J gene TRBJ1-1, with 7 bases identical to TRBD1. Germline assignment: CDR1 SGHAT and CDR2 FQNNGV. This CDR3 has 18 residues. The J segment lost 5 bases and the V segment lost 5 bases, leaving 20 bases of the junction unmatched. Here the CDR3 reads CASSAEEDRFLRGTEAFF. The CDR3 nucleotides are TGTGCCAGCAGCGCGGAAGAGGACAGATTTCTCAGGGGGACTGAAGCTTTCTTT.

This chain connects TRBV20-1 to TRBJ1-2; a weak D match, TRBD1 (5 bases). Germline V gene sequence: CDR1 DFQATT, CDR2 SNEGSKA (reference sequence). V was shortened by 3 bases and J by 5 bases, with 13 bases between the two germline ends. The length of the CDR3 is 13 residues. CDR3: CSASPQDTYGYTF. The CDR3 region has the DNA TGCAGTGCTAGTCCCCAGGACACTTATGGCTACACCTTC.

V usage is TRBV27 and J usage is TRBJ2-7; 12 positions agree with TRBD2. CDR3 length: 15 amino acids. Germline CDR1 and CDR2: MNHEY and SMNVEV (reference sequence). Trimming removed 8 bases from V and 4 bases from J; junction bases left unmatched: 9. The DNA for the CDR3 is TGTGCCAGCGGAAGGACTAGCGGGGTTCTGTACGAGCAGTACTTC. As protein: CASGRTSGVLYEQYF.

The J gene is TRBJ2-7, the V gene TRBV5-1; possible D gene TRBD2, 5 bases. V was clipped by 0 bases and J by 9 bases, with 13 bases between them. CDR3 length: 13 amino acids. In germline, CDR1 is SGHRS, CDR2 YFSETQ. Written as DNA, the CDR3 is TGCGCCAGCAGCTTGGGAACCGCCCGGGGGCAGTACTTC. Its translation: CASSLGTARGQYF.

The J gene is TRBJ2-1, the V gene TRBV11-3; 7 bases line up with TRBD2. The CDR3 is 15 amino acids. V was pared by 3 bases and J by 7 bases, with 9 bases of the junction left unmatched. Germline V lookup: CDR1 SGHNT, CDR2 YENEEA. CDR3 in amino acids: CASSFGRESENEQFF. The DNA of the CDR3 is TGTGCCAGCAGCTTTGGGCGGGAGTCGGAGAATGAGCAGTTCTTC. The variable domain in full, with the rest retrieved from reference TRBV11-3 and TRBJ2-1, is EAGVVQSPRYKIIEKKQPVAFWCNPISGHNTLYWYLQNLGQGPELLIRYENEEAVDDSQLPKDRFSAERLKGVDSTLKIQPAELGDSAVYLCASSFGRESENEQFFGPGTRLTVL.

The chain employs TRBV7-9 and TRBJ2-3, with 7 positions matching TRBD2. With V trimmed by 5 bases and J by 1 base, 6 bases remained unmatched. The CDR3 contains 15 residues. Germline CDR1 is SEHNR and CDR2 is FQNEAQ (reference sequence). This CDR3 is CASSAAGLGTDTQYF. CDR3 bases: TGTGCCAGCAGCGCCGCAGGACTAGGCACAGATACGCAGTATTTT.

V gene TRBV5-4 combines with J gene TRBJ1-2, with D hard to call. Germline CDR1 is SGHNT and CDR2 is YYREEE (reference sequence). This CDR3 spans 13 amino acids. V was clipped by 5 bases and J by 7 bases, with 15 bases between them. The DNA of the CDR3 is TGTGCCAGCAGGCCCCGGGAAAACGCTGGCTACACCTTC. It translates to CASRPRENAGYTF.

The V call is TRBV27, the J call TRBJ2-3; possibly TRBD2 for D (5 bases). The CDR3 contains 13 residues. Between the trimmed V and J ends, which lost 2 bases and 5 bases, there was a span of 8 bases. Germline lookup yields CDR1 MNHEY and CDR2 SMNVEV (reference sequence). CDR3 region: CASSLAAGDTQYF. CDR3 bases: TGTGCCAGCAGTTTAGCCGCGGGAGATACGCAGTATTTT.

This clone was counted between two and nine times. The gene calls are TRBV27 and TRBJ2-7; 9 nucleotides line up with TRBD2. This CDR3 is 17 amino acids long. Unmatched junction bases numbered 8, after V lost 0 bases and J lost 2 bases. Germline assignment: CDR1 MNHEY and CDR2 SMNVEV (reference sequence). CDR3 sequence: CASSLSSGSVKTYEQYF. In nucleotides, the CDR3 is TGTGCCAGCAGTTTATCTAGCGGGAGTGTTAAAACCTACGAGCAGTACTTC.

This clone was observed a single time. The CDR3 DNA follows: TGCGCCAGCAGTTACGGCGGGGAGCTGTTTTTT. It yields the protein CASSYGGELFF. V usage is TRBV5-1 and J usage is TRBJ2-2; the D is unclear. Germline V gives CDR1 SGHRS, CDR2 YFSETQ. Trimming removed 5 bases at V and 7 bases at J, with 6 bases between. The CDR3 loop spans 11 amino acids.

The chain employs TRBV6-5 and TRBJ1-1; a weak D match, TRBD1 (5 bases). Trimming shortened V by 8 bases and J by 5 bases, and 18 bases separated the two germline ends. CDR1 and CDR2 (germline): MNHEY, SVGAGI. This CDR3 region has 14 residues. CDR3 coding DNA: TGTGCCAGCTATTCTGGGGGGAGGCGGACTGAAGCTTTCTTT. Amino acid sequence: CASYSGGRRTEAFF.

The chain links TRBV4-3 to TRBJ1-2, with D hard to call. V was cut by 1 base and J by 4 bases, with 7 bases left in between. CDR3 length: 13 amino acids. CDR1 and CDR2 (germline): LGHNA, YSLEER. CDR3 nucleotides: TGCGCCAGCAGCCAAGGAGCATCCTATGGCTACACCTTC. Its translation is CASSQGASYGYTF.

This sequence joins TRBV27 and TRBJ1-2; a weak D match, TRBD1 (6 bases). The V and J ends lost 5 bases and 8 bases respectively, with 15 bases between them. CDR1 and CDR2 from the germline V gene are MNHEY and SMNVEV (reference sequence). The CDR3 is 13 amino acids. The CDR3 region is CASSPQGGGGYTF. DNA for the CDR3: TGTGCCAGCAGTCCTCAGGGAGGGGGAGGCTACACCTTC.

The CDR3 region is CASSSDRAYEQYF. CDR3 DNA sequence: TGCGCCAGCAGCTCGGACAGGGCCTACGAGCAGTACTTC. This sequence joins TRBV5-1 and TRBJ2-7; 8 bases line up with TRBD1. Germline V gene data show CDR1 as SGHRS and CDR2 as YFSETQ. The junction had 1 base not matched to a gene; V was cut back by 3 bases and J by 2 bases. This CDR3 spans 13 amino acids.

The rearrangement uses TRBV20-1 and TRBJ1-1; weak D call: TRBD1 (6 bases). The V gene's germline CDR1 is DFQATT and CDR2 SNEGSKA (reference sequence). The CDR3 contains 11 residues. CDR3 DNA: TGCAGCGGACAGATGAACACTGAAGCTTTCTTT. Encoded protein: CSGQMNTEAFF.

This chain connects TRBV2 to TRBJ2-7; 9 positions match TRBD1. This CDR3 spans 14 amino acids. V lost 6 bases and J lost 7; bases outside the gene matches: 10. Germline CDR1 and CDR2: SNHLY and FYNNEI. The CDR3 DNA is TGTGCCAGCAGCGGATGGACAGGGGATAAAGAGCAGTACTTC. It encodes CASSGWTGDKEQYF.

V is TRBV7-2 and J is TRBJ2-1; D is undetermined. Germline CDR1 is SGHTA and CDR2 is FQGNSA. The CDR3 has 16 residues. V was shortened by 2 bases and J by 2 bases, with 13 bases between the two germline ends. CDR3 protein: CASSLKARITYNEQFF. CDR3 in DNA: TGTGCCAGCAGCTTAAAGGCGAGGATCACCTACAATGAGCAGTTCTTC. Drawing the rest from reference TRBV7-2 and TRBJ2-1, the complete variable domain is GAGVSQSPSNKVTEKGKDVELRCDPISGHTALYWYRQSLGQGLEFLIYFQGNSAPDKSGLPSDRFSAERTGGSVSTLTIQRTQQEDSAVYLCASSLKARITYNEQFFGPGTRLTVL.

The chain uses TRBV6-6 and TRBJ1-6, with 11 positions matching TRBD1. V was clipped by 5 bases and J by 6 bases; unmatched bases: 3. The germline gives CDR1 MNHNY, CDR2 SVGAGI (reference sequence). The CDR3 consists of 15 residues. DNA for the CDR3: TGTGCCAGCAGTCCCGGGACAGGGGGTAATTCACCCCTCCACTTT. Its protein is CASSPGTGGNSPLHF.

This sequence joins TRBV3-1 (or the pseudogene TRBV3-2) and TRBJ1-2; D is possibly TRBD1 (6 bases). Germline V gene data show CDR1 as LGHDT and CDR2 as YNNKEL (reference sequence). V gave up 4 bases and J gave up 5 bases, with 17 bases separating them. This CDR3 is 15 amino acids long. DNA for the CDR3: TGTGCCAGCAGCCGCAGCGGGGGCCGACTATATGGCTACACCTTC. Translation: CASSRSGGRLYGYTF.

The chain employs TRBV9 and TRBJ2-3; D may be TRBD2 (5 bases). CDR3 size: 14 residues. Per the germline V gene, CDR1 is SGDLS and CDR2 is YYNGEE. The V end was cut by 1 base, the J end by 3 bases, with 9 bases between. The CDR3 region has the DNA TGTGCCAGCAGCGTACATGGACTTACAGATACGCAGTATTTT. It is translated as CASSVHGLTDTQYF.

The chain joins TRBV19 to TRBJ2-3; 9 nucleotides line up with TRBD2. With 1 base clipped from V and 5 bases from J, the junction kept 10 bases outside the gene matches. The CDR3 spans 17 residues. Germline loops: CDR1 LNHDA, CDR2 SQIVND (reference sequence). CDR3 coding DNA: TGTGCCAGTAGTATAGGTAGCGGGGGTGGACCGGGAGATACGCAGTATTTT. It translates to CASSIGSGGGPGDTQYF.

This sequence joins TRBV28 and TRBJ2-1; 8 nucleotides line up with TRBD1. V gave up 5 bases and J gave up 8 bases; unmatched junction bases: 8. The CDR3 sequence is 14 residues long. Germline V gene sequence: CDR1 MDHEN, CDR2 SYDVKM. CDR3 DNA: TGTGCCAGCAGTCAGGGGGCTAGCGTACATGAGCAGTTCTTC. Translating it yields CASSQGASVHEQFF. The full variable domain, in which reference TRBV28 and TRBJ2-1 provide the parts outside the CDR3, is DVKVTQSSRYLVKRTGEKVFLECVQDMDHENMFWYRQDPGLGLRLIYFSYDVKMKEKGDIPEGYSVSREKKERFSLILESASTNQTSMYLCASSQGASVHEQFFGPGTRLTVL.

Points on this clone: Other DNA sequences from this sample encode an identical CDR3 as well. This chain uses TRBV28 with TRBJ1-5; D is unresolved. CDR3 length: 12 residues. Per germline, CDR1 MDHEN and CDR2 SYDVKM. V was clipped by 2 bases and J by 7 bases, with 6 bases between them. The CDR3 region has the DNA TGTGCCAGCAGTTTACGAGGGCAGCCCCAGCATTTT. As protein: CASSLRGQPQHF. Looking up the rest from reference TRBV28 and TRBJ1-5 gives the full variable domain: DVKVTQSSRYLVKRTGEKVFLECVQDMDHENMFWYRQDPGLGLRLIYFSYDVKMKEKGDIPEGYSVSREKKERFSLILESASTNQTSMYLCASSLRGQPQHFGDGTRLSIL.

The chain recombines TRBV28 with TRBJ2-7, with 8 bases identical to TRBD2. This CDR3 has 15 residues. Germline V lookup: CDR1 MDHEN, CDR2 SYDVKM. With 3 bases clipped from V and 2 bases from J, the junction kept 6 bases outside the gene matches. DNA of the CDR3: TGTGCCAGCAGTTTGCCTACTAGCGGTACCTACGAGCAGTACTTC. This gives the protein CASSLPTSGTYEQYF.

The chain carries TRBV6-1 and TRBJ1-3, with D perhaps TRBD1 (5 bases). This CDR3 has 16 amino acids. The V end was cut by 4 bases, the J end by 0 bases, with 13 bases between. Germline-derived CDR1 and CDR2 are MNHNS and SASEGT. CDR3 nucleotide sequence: TGTGCCAGCAGTGGTGGGGCATATTTCTCTGGAAACACCATATATTTT. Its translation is CASSGGAYFSGNTIYF.